The 24 T cell receptor beta chains presented below share a single source sample, sequenced in a study of control samples from healthy donors and cancer patients. Using immunoSEQ multiplex PCR, the repertoire was profiled, and TCRdb retains in-frame clones only, with some absent. The sample consists of roughly 24,000 clones, 82% of them appearing once. Specimen: PBMCs. The receptors shown here come from a man in his fifties or sixties with colorectal cancer.

The chain is built from TRBV5-1 and TRBJ2-1; TRBD2 matches at 8 bases. The germline V gene has CDR1 SGHRS and CDR2 YFSETQ. Losses at the gene ends were 2 bases for V and 0 bases for J; bases not matched to a gene: 7. The CDR3 spans 17 residues. CDR3 sequence (DNA): TGCGCCAGCAGCTTCCTTAGCGGGACGAGCTCCTACAATGAGCAGTTCTTC. Translating gives CASSFLSGTSSYNEQFF.

The chain joins TRBV5-4 to TRBJ1-4, with D possibly being TRBD1 (5 bases). This CDR3 has 13 residues. Per germline, CDR1 SGHNT and CDR2 YYREEE (reference sequence). Deletions cut 5 bases from V and 2 bases from J, with 7 bases between. The CDR3 loop is CASRRGTNEKLFF. The DNA of the CDR3 is TGTGCCAGCAGAAGGGGTACTAATGAAAAACTGTTTTTT.

The chain recombines TRBV5-1 with TRBJ1-2; D unresolved. CDR1 and CDR2 (germline): SGHRS, YFSETQ. The V end was cut by 4 bases, the J end by 3 bases, with 10 bases between. The CDR3 has 13 residues. DNA of the CDR3: TGCGCCAGCAGCCCCGCCGCGGACTATGGCTACACCTTC. Amino acid sequence: CASSPAADYGYTF.

This clone was found once. The chain has TRBV28 and TRBJ1-2; D gene uncertain. The CDR3 has 14 residues. CDR1 and CDR2 (germline): MDHEN, SYDVKM. Trimming took off 5 bases at V and 8 bases at J, with 18 bases between the two ends. The CDR3 DNA sequence: TGTGCCAGCAGTACTCCCTCGCGGCCGGGGGGCTACACCTTC. Encoded protein: CASSTPSRPGGYTF.

The gene calls are TRBV25-1 and TRBJ2-7; D gene ambiguous. CDR3 length: 14 residues. Trimming cost V 4 bases and J 6 bases, with 16 bases left between them. Germline CDR1 reads MGHDK; CDR2 reads SYGVNS. The CDR3 loop is CASSAMIGSAEQYF. CDR3 coding DNA: TGTGCCAGCAGTGCCATGATTGGGTCCGCCGAGCAGTACTTC.

The chain joins TRBV24-1 to TRBJ2-3; TRBD1 agrees at 8 bases. Losses at the gene ends were 2 bases for V and 4 bases for J; bases not matched to a gene: 7. Germline values: CDR1 KGHDR, CDR2 SFDVKD. The CDR3 is made up of 16 amino acids. The CDR3 coding sequence is TGTGCCACCAGTGATTGGGACAGGTCCTCCGCAGATACGCAGTATTTT. Translated, it gives CATSDWDRSSADTQYF.

The J gene is TRBJ2-7, the V gene TRBV7-8; 7 bases agree with TRBD2. This CDR3 has 13 residues. Trimming at V came to 3 bases and at J to 9 bases, leaving 8 bases not matched to a gene. Germline V CDR1 and CDR2: SGHVS, FQNEAQ. For the CDR3, the DNA is TGTGCCAGCAGCTTTCTCGGACTAGGTTGGCAGTACGTC. The encoded protein is CASSFLGLGWQYV.

J is TRBJ1-5 and V is TRBV30, with D possibly being TRBD1 (5 bases). The CDR3 spans 13 residues. Per the germline V gene, CDR1 is GTSNPN and CDR2 is SVGIG (reference sequence). The germline V and J ends were trimmed by 5 bases and 1 base, with 9 bases remaining between them. The CDR3 spells CAWAGHSNQPQHF. In nucleotides, the CDR3 is TGTGCCTGGGCAGGGCACAGCAATCAGCCCCAGCATTTT.

V and J are TRBV7-9 and TRBJ1-4; TRBD1 aligns across 8 bases. Germline CDR1 reads SEHNR; CDR2 reads FQNEAQ (reference sequence). V gave up 2 bases and J gave up 7 bases; unmatched junction bases: 12. The CDR3 consists of 17 residues. CDR3 protein: CASSLFGTGKRGEKLFF. As DNA, the CDR3 is TGTGCCAGCAGCTTATTCGGGACAGGAAAGAGGGGTGAAAAACTGTTTTTT.

V and J are TRBV9 and TRBJ1-4, with 7 bases that match TRBD1. Trimming took 3 bases from V and 0 from J; bases not matched to a gene: 8. This CDR3 has 17 residues. CDR1 is SGDLS, CDR2 YYNGEE, per germline. CDR3 protein: CASSDPRDRATNEKLFF. Here the CDR3 DNA reads TGTGCCAGCAGCGACCCCCGGGACAGAGCAACTAATGAAAAACTGTTTTTT.

V and J are TRBV19 and TRBJ1-5; TRBD1 matches at 9 bases. The CDR3 sequence is 20 residues long. Germline CDR1 and CDR2: LNHDA and SQIVND (reference sequence). Unmatched junction bases numbered 16, after V lost 2 bases and J lost 2 bases. DNA for the CDR3: TGTGCCAGTAGTATATCGTTGGGACAGGGAGGAGTCCTTCGCAATCAGCCCCAGCATTTT. Encoded protein: CASSISLGQGGVLRNQPQHF. Full variable domain (rest looked up from reference TRBV19 and TRBJ1-5): DGGITQSPKYLFRKEGQNVTLSCEQNLNHDAMYWYRQDPGQGLRLIYYSQIVNDFQKGDIAEGYSVSREKKESFPLTVTSAQKNPTAFYLCASSISLGQGGVLRNQPQHFGDGTRLSIL.

The V call is TRBV6-5, the J call TRBJ1-1, with unresolved D. CDR3 length equals 13 residues. The germline CDR1 and CDR2 sequences are MNHEY and SVGAGI. V was pared by 6 bases and J by 4 bases, with 12 bases between. The CDR3: CASRWEVGTEAFF. CDR3 coding DNA: TGTGCCAGCAGATGGGAGGTCGGCACTGAAGCTTTCTTT.

This sequence joins TRBV5-6 and TRBJ1-6; the D gene is possibly TRBD1 (5 bases). V was pared by 2 bases and J by 4 bases, with 10 bases between. The V gene's germline CDR1 is SGHDT and CDR2 YYEEEE. CDR3 size: 15 residues. CDR3 sequence reads: CASSFLGRYNSPLHF. Written as DNA, the CDR3 is TGTGCCAGCAGCTTTCTGGGACGGTATAATTCACCCCTCCACTTT.

The chain carries TRBV3-1 (or the pseudogene TRBV3-2) and TRBJ1-1; tentative D call: TRBD1 (6 bases). Trimming removed 5 bases at V and 0 bases at J, with 10 bases between. There are 14 residues in the CDR3. Germline CDR1 is LGHDT and CDR2 is YNNKEL (reference sequence). The CDR3 DNA is TGTGCCAGCAGCTACGGACAGATGAACACTGAAGCTTTCTTT. Translating it yields CASSYGQMNTEAFF.

V usage is TRBV5-4 and J usage is TRBJ1-2; the D is unclear. V was trimmed by 0 bases and J by 3 bases, leaving 9 bases between them. Germline V lookup: CDR1 SGHNT, CDR2 YYREEE (reference sequence). This CDR3 region has 14 residues. The DNA for the CDR3 is TGTGCCAGCAGCTTGGGGCAGTTCGACTATGGCTACACCTTC. Its protein product is CASSLGQFDYGYTF.

The V call is TRBV7-9, the J call TRBJ2-7; TRBD1 might be the D (5 bases). The CDR3 contains 13 residues. Germline V gene lookup returns CDR1 SEHNR and CDR2 FQNEAQ (reference sequence). V was pared by 4 bases and J by 6 bases, with 13 bases between. The CDR3 nucleotides read TGTGCCAGCAGCTCAAGCAGGGTGAGCGAGCAGTACTTC. This codes for CASSSSRVSEQYF.

The rearrangement links TRBV6-2 or TRBV6-3 to TRBJ2-3; 7 nucleotides match TRBD2. The V and J ends lost 4 bases and 5 bases, in that order; junction bases with no gene match: 0. The CDR3 has 12 amino acids. Germline values: CDR1 MNHEY, CDR2 SVGEGT. In DNA, the CDR3 is TGTGCCAGCAGTTGGGGGGGAGATACGCAGTATTTT. This encodes CASSWGGDTQYF.

The CDR3 spells CASSLARGVYEQYV. CDR3 nucleotides: TGTGCCAGCAGCTTAGCCCGCGGGGTCTACGAGCAGTACGTC. J is TRBJ2-7 and V is TRBV7-2, with D perhaps TRBD2 (6 bases). V shed 0 bases and J shed 3 bases, with 9 bases lying between them. The CDR3 is made up of 14 amino acids. Germline V CDR1 and CDR2: SGHTA, FQGNSA.

The chain links TRBV11-2 to TRBJ2-3; TRBD1 agrees at 8 bases. Losses at the gene ends were 4 bases for V and 2 bases for J; bases not matched to a gene: 5. The CDR3 spans 15 residues. Looked up from germline, CDR1 is SGHAT and CDR2 is FQNNGV. The CDR3, as DNA: TGTGCCAGCAGCTCCTTGGACAGGGCCACAGATACGCAGTATTTT. Residues: CASSSLDRATDTQYF.

This chain uses TRBV5-1 with TRBJ2-1; possibly TRBD1 for D (5 bases). Between the trimmed V and J ends, which lost 0 bases and 2 bases, there was a span of 12 bases. Germline CDR1 SGHRS, CDR2 YFSETQ. This CDR3 is 16 amino acids long. CDR3 amino acids: CASSLEGRETYNEQFF. The CDR3 DNA sequence: TGCGCCAGCAGCTTGGAAGGCAGGGAAACCTACAATGAGCAGTTCTTC.

This chain links TRBV11-2 with TRBJ2-1; no clear D. The CDR3 extends over 16 amino acids. V lost 0 bases and J 0 bases, leaving 9 bases between the germline ends. Per the germline V gene, CDR1 is SGHAT and CDR2 is FQNNGV. The DNA of the CDR3 is TGTGCCAGCAGCTTAGAGCGGCTCAGCTCCTACAATGAGCAGTTCTTC. Its translation is CASSLERLSSYNEQFF.

The chain links TRBV29-1 to TRBJ2-3; 8 bases fit TRBD1. The germline V gene encodes CDR1 SQVTM and CDR2 ANQGSEA. The CDR3 loop spans 14 amino acids. After removal of 6 bases from V and 2 bases from J, the junction contained 7 bases not matched to a gene. CDR3 residues: CSVGTGGNTDTQYF. The CDR3 DNA reads as TGCAGCGTGGGTACAGGGGGAAACACAGATACGCAGTATTTT.

The DNA of the CDR3 is TGCAGCGTTGAAGATCTTCGGGCTAGCGGGGGGCAATATACGCAGTATTTT. It codes for CSVEDLRASGGQYTQYF. The V and J genes are TRBV29-1 and TRBJ2-3, with 11 nucleotides matching TRBD2. The CDR3 loop spans 17 amino acids. Germline V gives CDR1 SQVTM, CDR2 ANQGSEA. After removal of 0 bases from V and 7 bases from J, the junction contained 12 bases not matched to a gene.

This clone came up once. This chain uses TRBV2 with TRBJ1-1; 8 bases fit TRBD1. The CDR3 spans 14 residues. With V trimmed by 6 bases and J by 5 bases, 8 bases remained unmatched. Germline V gene data show CDR1 as SNHLY and CDR2 as FYNNEI. The CDR3 loop reads CASRDREGRTEAFF. DNA of the CDR3: TGTGCCAGCAGGGACAGGGAAGGCCGAACTGAAGCTTTCTTT.